Listed here are 28 T cell receptor beta chains from one sample, sequenced in a study of T cells in Graves' hyperthyroidism and ophthalmopathy. RNA transcripts provided the source from which TCR beta CDR3 regions were amplified. Carried out on the TCR CDR3, a first-round RT-PCR used the HTBI primer set. In TCRdb, the multiplex PCR reads were re-called with MiXCR into one record per CDR3 protein. The sample includes some 400,000 distinct CDR3 sequences, less than 15% seen only once; the top ten take around 20%. The sample was blood. The receptors derive from a man aged 25 to 45 with Graves' hyperthyroidism that later progressed to Graves' ophthalmopathy.

Notes on this clonotype: A clone one base away is much larger, so this may be a read error. The V gene is TRBV12-3 or TRBV12-4, the J gene TRBJ2-3; tentative D call: TRBD2 (5 bases). The CDR3 length is 15 residues. V was trimmed by 6 bases and J by 2 bases, leaving 15 bases between them. CDR3 in amino acids: CASSPVNGVTDTQYF. The CDR3 DNA reads TGTGCCAGCAGCCCAGTAAACGGGGTCACAGATACGCAGTATTTT.

The rearrangement uses TRBV10-3 and TRBJ1-6, with a weak D call TRBD1 (6 bases). Trimming pared 6 bases from V and 7 bases from J, leaving 10 bases between. Germline loops: CDR1 ENHRY, CDR2 SYGVKD. The CDR3 has 13 amino acids. CDR3 in DNA: TGTGCCATCAGCGGGGGCTCAAATTCACCCCTCCACTTT. This codes for CAISGGSNSPLHF.

This clonotype was recorded at least ten times. The rearrangement links TRBV28 to TRBJ1-1; D gene ambiguous. The CDR3 extends over 14 amino acids. Germline CDR1 and CDR2: MDHEN and SYDVKM. The V end lost 1 base, the J end lost 6 bases, and 12 bases lay between the germline ends. The CDR3 region is CASSLYESGAEAFF. In DNA, the CDR3 is TGTGCCAGCAGTTTATATGAGAGCGGTGCTGAAGCTTTCTTT.

This clonotype was seen repeatedly, ten times or more. J is TRBJ2-7 and V is TRBV18; D gene unclear. The CDR3 has 15 amino acids. Germline lookup yields CDR1 KGHSH and CDR2 LQKENI. V gave up 4 bases and J gave up 0 bases, with 13 bases separating them. In nucleotides, the CDR3 is TGTGCCAGCTCACGCGAAAGAAAAAGCTCCTACGAGCAGTACTTC. It specifies CASSRERKSSYEQYF. Together with reference TRBV18 and TRBJ2-7, the CDR3 gives the full variable domain: NAGVMQNPRHLVRRRGQEARLRCSPMKGHSHVYWYRQLPEEGLKFMVYLQKENIIDESGMPKERFSAEFPKEGPSILRIQQVVRGDSAAYFCASSRERKSSYEQYFGPGTRLTVT.

Concerning this clonotype: The junction departs from the called germline gene at one end, perhaps through a read error. The V and J genes are TRBV6-1 and TRBJ1-6, with 8 bases fitting TRBD1. Per germline, CDR1 MNHNS and CDR2 SASEGT. The CDR3 sequence is 14 residues long. CDR3 protein: CASSAQGANSPLHF. The CDR3 region has the DNA TGTGCTAGCAGTGCCCAGGGGGCAAATTCACCCCTCCACTTT.

This clonotype has more than one count but fewer than ten. V and J are TRBV7-9 and TRBJ1-4; D gene unclear. The CDR3 has 15 residues. V dropped 5 bases and J dropped 3 bases, with 13 bases sitting between them. Germline V gene sequence: CDR1 SEHNR, CDR2 FQNEAQ (reference sequence). CDR3 bases: TGTGCCAGCAGCCGCCTTGTGGGTCCTAATGAAAAACTGTTTTTT. Encoded protein: CASSRLVGPNEKLFF.

This clonotype was detected many times. The V call is TRBV7-2, the J call TRBJ1-1; no reliable D call. Looked up from germline, CDR1 is SGHTA and CDR2 is FQGNSA. The V and J ends lost 0 bases and 5 bases respectively, with 4 bases between them. This CDR3 region has 12 residues. The CDR3 DNA follows: TGTGCCAGCAGCTTAGCGAGTACTGAAGCTTTCTTT. Translating it yields CASSLASTEAFF.

This clonotype appeared many times. The CDR3 DNA reads TGTGCCAGCAGCCAACCGGGACTAGCGGGGGTTAATGAGCAGTTCTTC. Amino acids: CASSQPGLAGVNEQFF. The chain links TRBV14 to TRBJ2-1; TRBD2 agrees at 14 bases. From germline, CDR1 is SGHDN and CDR2 FVKESK. The junction had 4 bases not matched to a gene; V was cut back by 2 bases and J by 7 bases. This CDR3 is 16 amino acids long.

This sequence joins TRBV5-1 and TRBJ2-2; the D is unclear. This CDR3 region has 14 residues. V shed 4 bases and J shed 0 bases, with 7 bases lying between them. Per the germline V gene, CDR1 is SGHRS and CDR2 is YFSETQ. CDR3 protein: CASSPSPNTGELFF. The CDR3, as DNA: TGCGCCAGCAGCCCCAGCCCGAACACCGGGGAGCTGTTTTTT.

V usage is TRBV24-1 and J usage is TRBJ1-2, with D possibly matching TRBD1 (5 bases). V was pared by 3 bases and J by 4 bases, with 8 bases between. The CDR3 totals 13 residues. Germline CDR1 reads KGHDR; CDR2 reads SFDVKD. The CDR3 loop is CATSDGGAYGYTF. As DNA, the CDR3 is TGTGCCACCAGTGATGGAGGGGCCTATGGCTACACCTTC.

The rearrangement uses TRBV4-2 and TRBJ1-1; tentative D call: TRBD1 (6 bases). The CDR3 contains 14 residues. CDR1 and CDR2 from the germline V gene are LGHNA and YNFKEQ. Between the trimmed V and J ends, which lost 3 bases and 10 bases, there was a span of 18 bases. For the CDR3, the DNA is TGTGCCAGCAGCCAGCCAGGGGACCCAAAAGGAGCTTTCTTT. This translates into CASSQPGDPKGAFF.

The chain joins TRBV30 to TRBJ2-7, with D perhaps matching TRBD1 (7 bases). The CDR3 totals 15 residues. The V and J ends lost 0 bases and 7 bases respectively, with 19 bases between them. CDR1 is GTSNPN, CDR2 SVGIG, per germline (reference sequence). The CDR3 is CAWSVQGGPTREQYF. The CDR3 region has the DNA TGTGCCTGGAGTGTACAAGGGGGCCCGACTAGGGAGCAGTACTTC.

The chain uses TRBV18 and TRBJ2-5, with unresolved D. The CDR3 spans 13 residues. Looked up from germline, CDR1 is KGHSH and CDR2 is LQKENI. V was cut by 3 bases and J by 2 bases, with 7 bases left in between. DNA of the CDR3: TGTGCCAGCTCACCCTCCATTCAAGAGACCCAGTACTTC. Residues: CASSPSIQETQYF. Combining the CDR3 with reference TRBV18 and TRBJ2-5 gives the whole variable domain NAGVMQNPRHLVRRRGQEARLRCSPMKGHSHVYWYRQLPEEGLKFMVYLQKENIIDESGMPKERFSAEFPKEGPSILRIQQVVRGDSAAYFCASSPSIQETQYFGPGTRLLVL.

V usage is TRBV5-4 and J usage is TRBJ2-5; D tentatively fits TRBD1 or TRBD2 (5 bases each). V was cut by 4 bases and J by 5 bases, with 12 bases left in between. Germline CDR1 SGHNT, CDR2 YYREEE (reference sequence). This CDR3 is built from 13 residues. CDR3 loop: CASSREGPETQYF. The DNA for the CDR3 is TGTGCCAGCAGCCGTGAGGGACCCGAGACCCAGTACTTC.

This clonotype was recorded only once. The chain employs TRBV6-4 and TRBJ2-3, with D unclear. The V gene's germline CDR1 is MRHNA and CDR2 SNTAGT. V was cut by 6 bases and J by 5 bases, with 12 bases left in between. This CDR3 has 13 amino acids. The CDR3 sequence is CASSSLPGDTQYF. The CDR3 DNA is TGTGCCAGCAGCTCCCTTCCCGGAGATACGCAGTATTTT.

This chain links TRBV19 with TRBJ1-5; D remains ambiguous. The V gene's germline CDR1 is LNHDA and CDR2 SQIVND (reference sequence). Trimming left V 2 bases short and J 1 base short, with 15 bases between. The CDR3 loop spans 17 amino acids. The CDR3 DNA reads TGTGCCAGTAGTATACTCCCCTTCGGGGTGAGCAATCAGCCCCAGCATTTT. Its protein is CASSILPFGVSNQPQHF.

This clonotype was found many times. The rearrangement links TRBV3-1 to TRBJ1-1; D unresolved. Between the trimmed V and J ends, which lost 1 base and 4 bases, there was a span of 13 bases. The length of the CDR3 is 15 residues. Looked up from germline, CDR1 is LGHDT and CDR2 is YNNKEL (reference sequence). This chain's CDR3 is CASSQGRLYGTEAFF. The CDR3 region has the DNA TGTGCCAGCAGCCAAGGCAGGCTTTATGGCACTGAAGCTTTCTTT.

This clonotype was picked up many times. This sequence joins TRBV24-1 and TRBJ1-1, with 9 bases aligning to TRBD1. Germline V gene lookup returns CDR1 KGHDR and CDR2 SFDVKD. This CDR3 is built from 16 residues. After removal of 7 bases from V and 4 bases from J, the junction contained 12 bases not matched to a gene. CDR3 protein: CATRDRGRSESTEAFF. Here the CDR3 DNA reads TGTGCCACCAGGGACAGGGGTCGATCGGAGAGCACTGAAGCTTTCTTT.

The table lists this clonotype with many counts. V is TRBV28 and J is TRBJ1-5, with 10 bases identical to TRBD1. Trimming took 5 bases from V and 7 from J; bases not matched to a gene: 5. This CDR3 spans 14 amino acids. Germline assignment: CDR1 MDHEN and CDR2 SYDVKM. The CDR3 DNA sequence: TGTGCCAGCAGTAGACAGGGGGCGAGCCAGCCCCAGCATTTT. Translated, it gives CASSRQGASQPQHF.

This clonotype was picked up many times. This rearrangement joins TRBV28 to TRBJ2-3, with D possibly being TRBD2 (6 bases). Trimming shortened V by 2 bases and J by 7 bases, and 16 bases separated the two germline ends. Germline lookup yields CDR1 MDHEN and CDR2 SYDVKM. The CDR3 length is 15 residues. CDR3 DNA sequence: TGTGCCAGCAGTTTAGGGCGCGGGGCTTTAAATACGCAGTATTTT. It yields the protein CASSLGRGALNTQYF. Full variable domain (remainder filled in from reference TRBV28 and TRBJ2-3): DVKVTQSSRYLVKRTGEKVFLECVQDMDHENMFWYRQDPGLGLRLIYFSYDVKMKEKGDIPEGYSVSREKKERFSLILESASTNQTSMYLCASSLGRGALNTQYFGPGTRLTVL.

The CDR3 reads CASRADRQETQYF. Here the CDR3 DNA reads TGTGCCAGCAGGGCGGACAGACAAGAGACCCAGTACTTC. The rearrangement links TRBV12-3 or TRBV12-4 to TRBJ2-5, with D possibly being TRBD1 (6 bases). Trimming shortened V by 6 bases and J by 2 bases, and 10 bases separated the two germline ends. The CDR3 runs 13 residues.

This clonotype occurred many times. The chain combines TRBV5-5 with TRBJ2-7; D assignment may be TRBD1 or TRBD2 (7 bases each). Germline assignment: CDR1 SGHKS and CDR2 YYEKEE (reference sequence). The CDR3 is made up of 16 amino acids. V was pared by 3 bases and J by 3 bases, with 19 bases between. CDR3 region: CASSSRGGSSFYEQYF. The CDR3 DNA follows: TGTGCCAGCAGCTCCAGGGGGGGGTCGTCCTTCTACGAGCAGTACTTC.

This clonotype was counted many times. This chain joins TRBV7-8 and TRBJ1-1, with 7 bases matching TRBD1. The germline CDR1 and CDR2 sequences are SGHVS and FQNEAQ. With V trimmed by 5 bases and J by 1 base, 7 bases remained unmatched. This CDR3 has 15 amino acids. CDR3: CASSVSRGRNTEAFF. In DNA, the CDR3 is TGTGCCAGCAGCGTATCGAGGGGGCGGAACACTGAAGCTTTCTTT. The whole variable domain, remainder taken from reference TRBV7-8 and TRBJ1-1, is GAGVSQSPRYKVAKRGQDVALRCDPISGHVSLFWYQQALGQGPEFLTYFQNEAQLDKSGLPSDRFFAERPEGSVSTLKIQRTQQEDSAVYLCASSVSRGRNTEAFFGQGTRLTVV.

This clonotype was found many times. This rearrangement joins TRBV2 to TRBJ1-1; D possibly corresponds to TRBD1 (6 bases). The CDR3 contains 14 residues. CDR1 and CDR2 from the germline V gene are SNHLY and FYNNEI. Trimming pared 7 bases from V and 3 bases from J, leaving 15 bases between. CDR3: CASTTTGSYTEAFF. CDR3 nucleotide sequence: TGTGCCAGCACTACGACAGGCTCGTACACTGAAGCTTTCTTT. Combining the CDR3 with reference TRBV2 and TRBJ1-1 gives the whole variable domain EPEVTQTPSHQVTQMGQEVILRCVPISNHLYFYWYRQILGQKVEFLVSFYNNEISEKSEIFDDQFSVERPDGSNFTLKIRSTKLEDSAMYFCASTTTGSYTEAFFGQGTRLTVV.

This clonotype was recorded many times. The V gene is TRBV7-9, the J gene TRBJ1-2; the match to TRBD1 covers 8 bases. The CDR3 consists of 15 residues. Per germline, CDR1 SEHNR and CDR2 FQNEAQ (reference sequence). J gave up 5 bases and V 4 bases, and 9 bases lay outside the gene matches. DNA for the CDR3: TGTGCCAGCAGCTGGAGCCGGGACAGGAATTATGGCTACACCTTC. Translated, it gives CASSWSRDRNYGYTF.

There are many counts of this clonotype. V usage is TRBV5-1 and J usage is TRBJ2-1; tentative D call: TRBD2 (6 bases). This CDR3 is 16 amino acids long. V shed 6 bases and J shed 0 bases, with 16 bases lying between them. Germline loops: CDR1 SGHRS, CDR2 YFSETQ. The CDR3 reads CASTRGSGGSYNEQFF. The CDR3 nucleotides are TGCGCCAGCACCCGAGGGTCCGGGGGCTCCTACAATGAGCAGTTCTTC. The variable domain in full, with the rest retrieved from reference TRBV5-1 and TRBJ2-1, is KAGVTQTPRYLIKTRGQQVTLSCSPISGHRSVSWYQQTPGQGLQFLFEYFSETQRNKGNFPGRFSGRQFSNSRSEMNVSTLELGDSALYLCASTRGSGGSYNEQFFGPGTRLTVL.

The sample holds a few counts of this clonotype. The rearrangement joins TRBV4-1 to TRBJ2-3; 8 bases are a match to TRBD1. CDR1 is MGHRA and CDR2 is YSYEKL in the germline V gene. The CDR3 has 16 residues. Trimming removed 3 bases from V and 8 bases from J; junction bases left unmatched: 13. CDR3 residues: CASSQVGQGPRGTQYF. The CDR3 DNA is TGCGCCAGCAGCCAGGTTGGACAGGGACCTAGGGGTACGCAGTATTTT.

Ten or more counts support this clonotype. The chain carries TRBV16 and TRBJ1-5; no clear D. The length of the CDR3 is 14 residues. Per germline, CDR1 KGHSY and CDR2 FQNENV. V lost 1 base, J lost 7 bases, and 11 bases lay in between. The DNA of the CDR3 is TGTGCCAGCAGCCAATTCCAAGTTCCACAGCCCCAGCATTTT. This translates into CASSQFQVPQPQHF.